These 24 T cell receptor beta chains were sequenced from one sample in a study of T cell repertoires in cytomegalovirus infection. Their recognized antigens are unknown. Each CDR3 protein gets one entry after TCRdb re-called the reads with MiXCR. The data contain just under 500,000 distinct CDR3 sequences, 33% of them singletons. Sequenced here: cultured PBMCs, sampled from culture after CMV antigen stimulation. These receptors originate from a human donor in good health (CMV status not recorded). Some clones in this sample may be carry-over from other donors' samples.

This clonotype has more than one count but fewer than ten. The V gene is TRBV20-1, the J gene TRBJ2-3; D remains ambiguous. Germline V gene lookup returns CDR1 DFQATT and CDR2 SNEGSKA (reference sequence). The CDR3 sequence is 15 residues long. The V end was cut by 0 bases, the J end by 3 bases, with 13 bases between. The CDR3 protein is CSARDFGQPTDTQYF. For the CDR3, the DNA is TGCAGTGCTAGAGATTTCGGCCAGCCAACAGATACGCAGTATTTT.

This clonotype was detected only a few times. The V call is TRBV20-1, the J call TRBJ2-1; 7 nucleotides match TRBD1. The CDR3 is 15 amino acids. The V gene's germline CDR1 is DFQATT and CDR2 SNEGSKA (reference sequence). The trim removed 5 bases at V and 2 bases at J, leaving 9 bases unmatched. The CDR3: CSAPDRQGPYNEQFF. As DNA, the CDR3 is TGCAGTGCTCCGGACAGACAGGGACCCTACAATGAGCAGTTCTTC.

This clonotype was recorded many times. The CDR3 region is CASSLVAGGPPYNEQFF. The CDR3 DNA is TGTGCCAGCAGCTTAGTGGCGGGAGGGCCCCCCTACAATGAGCAGTTCTTC. V and J are TRBV7-2 and TRBJ2-1, with 9 nucleotides matching TRBD2. With 1 base clipped from V and 2 bases from J, the junction kept 6 bases outside the gene matches. The CDR3 extends over 17 amino acids. Germline V gene data show CDR1 as SGHTA and CDR2 as FQGNSA.

The V and J genes are TRBV12-3 or TRBV12-4 and TRBJ1-2; 8 bases map to TRBD1. V lost 0 bases, J lost 8 bases, and 11 bases stayed unmatched. The CDR3 consists of 16 residues. CDR3: CASSLAIGRGHGGYTF. CDR3 DNA sequence: TGTGCCAGCAGTTTAGCGATCGGCAGGGGGCACGGGGGCTACACCTTC.

The DNA for the CDR3 is TGCGCCAGCAGCCCAAGGGGGACTAGGCAGCCCCAGCATTTT. Encoded protein: CASSPRGTRQPQHF. The gene calls are TRBV4-1 and TRBJ1-5, with TRBD1 as a possible D gene (6 bases). This CDR3 is 14 amino acids long. Trimming cost V 4 bases and J 7 bases, with 14 bases left between them. The germline CDR1 and CDR2 sequences are MGHRA and YSYEKL.

In nucleotides, the CDR3 is TGTGCCAGCAGCCCCGGGACTAGCGGGAAATACGAGCAGTACTTC. It translates to CASSPGTSGKYEQYF. The chain combines TRBV6-2 or TRBV6-3 with TRBJ2-7, with 13 bases aligning to TRBD2. Trimming removed 6 bases from V and 4 bases from J; junction bases left unmatched: 6. The CDR3 covers 15 residues. CDR1 and CDR2 from the germline V gene are MNHEY and SVGEGT.

The rearrangement links TRBV12-3 or TRBV12-4 to TRBJ1-1; TRBD1 matches at 9 bases. There are 14 residues in the CDR3. With V trimmed by 6 bases and J by 4 bases, 6 bases remained unmatched. The DNA of the CDR3 is TGTGCCAGCAGATGGACAGGGGACGCCACTGAAGCTTTCTTT. Translating gives CASRWTGDATEAFF.

The chain couples TRBV11-2 to TRBJ2-3; D gene unclear. This CDR3 has 14 residues. Trimming stripped 0 bases from V and 7 bases from J, with 11 bases between. Germline V gene lookup returns CDR1 SGHAT and CDR2 FQNNGV. The CDR3 DNA follows: TGTGCCAGCAGCTTAGACCAACGTGGAAATACGCAGTATTTT. Its protein product is CASSLDQRGNTQYF. The full variable domain, its missing parts supplied by reference TRBV11-2 and TRBJ2-3, is EAGVAQSPRYKIIEKRQSVAFWCNPISGHATLYWYQQILGQGPKLLIQFQNNGVVDDSQLPKDRFSAERLKGVDSTLKIQPAKLEDSAVYLCASSLDQRGNTQYFGPGTRLTVL.

This clonotype showed up just a few times. The rearrangement joins TRBV4-3 to TRBJ2-3; 7 bases align to TRBD2. Germline loops: CDR1 LGHNA, CDR2 YSLEER. The length of the CDR3 is 16 residues. J gave up 0 bases and V 1 base, and 4 bases lay outside the gene matches. CDR3 nucleotide sequence: TGCGCCAGCAGCCAAGCTGTTAGCGGGAGCACAGATACGCAGTATTTT. It specifies CASSQAVSGSTDTQYF.

This clonotype has more than one count but fewer than ten. This chain joins TRBV2 and TRBJ2-2; weak D call: TRBD2 (6 bases). Trimming took off 5 bases at V and 0 bases at J, with 13 bases between the two ends. The V gene's germline CDR1 is SNHLY and CDR2 FYNNEI. The CDR3 length is 16 residues. The CDR3 loop reads CASSLTSPANTGELFF. DNA of the CDR3: TGTGCCAGCAGTTTAACTAGCCCGGCGAACACCGGGGAGCTGTTTTTT. The whole variable domain, remainder taken from reference TRBV2 and TRBJ2-2, is EPEVTQTPSHQVTQMGQEVILRCVPISNHLYFYWYRQILGQKVEFLVSFYNNEISEKSEIFDDQFSVERPDGSNFTLKIRSTKLEDSAMYFCASSLTSPANTGELFFGEGSRLTVL.

V gene TRBV6-8 combines with J gene TRBJ1-1, with 8 nucleotides matching TRBD1. Germline V gives CDR1 MNHGY, CDR2 SAAAGT. The CDR3 has 14 residues. The V and J ends lost 4 bases and 5 bases, in that order; junction bases with no gene match: 6. The CDR3 loop reads CASSSDRGWTEAFF. DNA of the CDR3: TGTGCCAGCAGTTCCGACAGGGGATGGACTGAAGCTTTCTTT.

This clonotype has a handful of counts. V usage is TRBV6-1 and J usage is TRBJ1-1; D possibly corresponds to TRBD1 (6 bases). CDR3 length equals 14 residues. Trimming shortened V by 6 bases and J by 10 bases, and 21 bases separated the two germline ends. The germline V gene encodes CDR1 MNHNS and CDR2 SASEGT. In DNA, the CDR3 is TGTGCCAGCAGCGGCACAGGGACGTCCGGGGTAGCTTTCTTT. Amino acid sequence: CASSGTGTSGVAFF.

This clonotype showed up just a few times. The rearrangement uses TRBV11-3 and TRBJ2-1; 8 nucleotides align to TRBD2. Trimming cost V 1 base and J 0 bases; bases outside gene matches: 8. The CDR3 is made up of 18 amino acids. The germline V gene has CDR1 SGHNT and CDR2 YENEEA. The DNA for the CDR3 is TGTGCCAGCAGCTTAGGTCGGCTAGCGGGCTTCTCCTACAATGAGCAGTTCTTC. Translated: CASSLGRLAGFSYNEQFF.

This clonotype was seen only a few times. The gene calls are TRBV12-3 or TRBV12-4 and TRBJ1-1, with 8 nucleotides matching TRBD1. J gave up 3 bases and V 5 bases, and 2 bases lay outside the gene matches. CDR3 size: 13 residues. The CDR3 protein is CASSRQGHTEAFF. The CDR3 DNA sequence: TGTGCCAGCAGTAGACAGGGGCACACTGAAGCTTTCTTT.

The rearrangement joins TRBV29-1 to TRBJ1-2; perhaps TRBD1 as D (5 bases). The CDR3 is made up of 13 amino acids. Germline-derived CDR1 and CDR2 are SQVTM and ANQGSEA. V was trimmed by 4 bases and J by 4 bases, leaving 13 bases between them. The CDR3 region has the DNA TGCAGCGTTGTAATTGGGGGATCCTATGGCTACACCTTC. This sequence encodes CSVVIGGSYGYTF. Full variable domain (outside the CDR3, taken from reference TRBV29-1 and TRBJ1-2): SAVISQKPSRDICQRGTSLTIQCQVDSQVTMMFWYRQQPGQSLTLIATANQGSEATYESGFVIDKFPISRPNLTFSTLTVSNMSPEDSSIYLCSVVIGGSYGYTFGSGTRLTVV.

J is TRBJ2-7 and V is TRBV2; 8 positions agree with TRBD2. The germline CDR1 and CDR2 sequences are SNHLY and FYNNEI. V was pared by 7 bases and J by 6 bases, with 8 bases of the junction left unmatched. The CDR3 loop spans 13 amino acids. CDR3 region: CASNTGTRGEQYV. The CDR3 nucleotides are TGTGCCAGCAACACTGGGACTAGGGGCGAGCAGTACGTC.

This clonotype was found once. The chain is built from TRBV28 and TRBJ2-3, with D perhaps matching TRBD2 (7 bases). The CDR3 loop spans 15 amino acids. Germline loops: CDR1 MDHEN, CDR2 SYDVKM. V was clipped by 1 base and J by 5 bases, with 13 bases between them. The CDR3 region is CASSLSAGAKDTQYF. CDR3 nucleotides: TGTGCCAGCAGTTTATCTGCGGGGGCTAAAGATACGCAGTATTTT.

The rearrangement links TRBV6-2 or TRBV6-3 to TRBJ2-3, with 10 positions matching TRBD2. CDR3 length equals 15 residues. Germline V gene sequence: CDR1 MNHEY, CDR2 SVGEGT. V shed 5 bases, J shed 1 base, and the junction held 3 bases outside the gene matches. The CDR3, as DNA: TGTGCCAGCAGTCGACTAGCGGGCCGCACAGATACGCAGTATTTT. It translates to CASSRLAGRTDTQYF.

This clonotype was found many times. This chain links TRBV7-2 with TRBJ2-7; D is unclear. CDR3 length equals 14 residues. Looked up from germline, CDR1 is SGHTA and CDR2 is FQGNSA. Deletions cut 1 base from V and 7 bases from J, with 14 bases between. This CDR3 reads CASSLGPRLGEQYF. Here the CDR3 DNA reads TGTGCCAGCAGCTTAGGACCGCGGTTGGGGGAGCAGTACTTC.

This clonotype was picked up a small number of times. This chain uses TRBV12-3 or TRBV12-4 with TRBJ2-5, with a possible D match to TRBD2 (6 bases). Trimming pared 6 bases from V and 1 base from J, leaving 18 bases between. This CDR3 has 16 amino acids. The CDR3 nucleotides are TGTGCCAGCAGGCGGACGGAGGGTGGTCCCCAAGAGACCCAGTACTTC. Translated: CASRRTEGGPQETQYF.

This chain links TRBV28 with TRBJ1-1, with 11 positions matching TRBD1. Germline V gene lookup returns CDR1 MDHEN and CDR2 SYDVKM. The J segment lost 1 base and the V segment lost 5 bases, leaving 15 bases of the junction unmatched. This CDR3 has 19 amino acids. In DNA form, the CDR3 reads TGTGCCAGCAGTCCGGACAGGGGGCGTCTACCCCATGAGAACACTGAAGCTTTCTTT. Translated, it gives CASSPDRGRLPHENTEAFF.

This clonotype appeared a single time. The chain has TRBV6-2 or TRBV6-3 and TRBJ2-2, with no clear D. V was shortened by 2 bases and J by 10 bases, with 14 bases between the two germline ends. Looked up from germline, CDR1 is MNHEY and CDR2 is SVGEGT. This CDR3 spans 14 amino acids. The CDR3 DNA sequence: TGTGCCAGCAGTTACAGCTGGTCGGCGTCGGAGCTGTTTTTT. It yields the protein CASSYSWSASELFF.

The CDR3 DNA sequence: TGTGCCAGCAGCCCTCCACCTTTAAACACAGATACGCAGTATTTT. This sequence encodes CASSPPPLNTDTQYF. The chain links TRBV7-2 to TRBJ2-3; D is unresolved. This CDR3 is built from 15 residues. The germline V and J ends were trimmed by 5 bases and 2 bases, with 14 bases remaining between them. Germline loops: CDR1 SGHTA, CDR2 FQGNSA.

The rearrangement links TRBV20-1 to TRBJ1-4, with no clear D. CDR1 is DFQATT, CDR2 SNEGSKA, per germline (reference sequence). The CDR3 length is 14 residues. Trimming cost V 0 bases and J 4 bases, with 9 bases left between them. As DNA, the CDR3 is TGCAGTGCTAGAGATCCGAGGAGTAATGAAAAACTGTTTTTT. This encodes CSARDPRSNEKLFF.